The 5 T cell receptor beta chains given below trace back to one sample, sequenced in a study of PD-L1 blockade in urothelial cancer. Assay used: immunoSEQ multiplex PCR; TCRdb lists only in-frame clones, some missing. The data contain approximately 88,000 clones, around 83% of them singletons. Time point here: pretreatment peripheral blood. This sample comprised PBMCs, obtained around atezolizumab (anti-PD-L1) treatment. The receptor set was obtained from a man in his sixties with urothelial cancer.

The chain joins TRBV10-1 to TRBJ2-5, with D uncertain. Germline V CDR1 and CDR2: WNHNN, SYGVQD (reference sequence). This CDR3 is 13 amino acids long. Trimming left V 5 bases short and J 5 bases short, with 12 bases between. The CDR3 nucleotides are TGCGCCAGCAGTCGGAACTCGAGGGAGACCCAGTACTTC. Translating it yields CASSRNSRETQYF.

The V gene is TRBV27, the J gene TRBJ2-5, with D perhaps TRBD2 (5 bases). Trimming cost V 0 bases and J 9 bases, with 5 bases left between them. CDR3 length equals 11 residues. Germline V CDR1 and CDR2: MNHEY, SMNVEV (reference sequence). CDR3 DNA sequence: TGTGCCAGCAGTTTATCGCGGGCCCAGTACTTC. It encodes CASSLSRAQYF.

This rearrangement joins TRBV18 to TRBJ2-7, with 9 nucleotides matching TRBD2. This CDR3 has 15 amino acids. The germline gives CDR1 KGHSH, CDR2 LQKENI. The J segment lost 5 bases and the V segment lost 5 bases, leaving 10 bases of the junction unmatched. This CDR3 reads CASSANGRGGNEQYF. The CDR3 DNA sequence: TGTGCCAGCTCAGCAAACGGGCGGGGGGGCAACGAGCAGTACTTC.

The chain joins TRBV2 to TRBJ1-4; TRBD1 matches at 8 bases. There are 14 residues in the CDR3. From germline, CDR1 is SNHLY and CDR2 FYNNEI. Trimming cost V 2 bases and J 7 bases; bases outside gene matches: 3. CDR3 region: CASSERQGSEKLFF. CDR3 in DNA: TGTGCCAGCAGTGAAAGACAGGGGAGTGAAAAACTGTTTTTT.

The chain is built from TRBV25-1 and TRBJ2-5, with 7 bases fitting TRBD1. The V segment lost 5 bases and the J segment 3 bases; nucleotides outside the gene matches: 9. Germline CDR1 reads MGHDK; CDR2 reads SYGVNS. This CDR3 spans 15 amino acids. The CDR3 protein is CASSFPGTAKETQYF. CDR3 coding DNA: TGTGCCAGCAGTTTCCCCGGGACAGCTAAAGAGACCCAGTACTTC.